This T cell receptor beta chain was identified during a study of T cells after yellow fever vaccination. Study summary: Low-cell-number fractions underwent preparation using SMART-Seq v4 Ultra Low Input. Study results and caveats: Reappearance after the booster was observed for most primary-vaccination clones (96% CD4, roughly 90% CD8).

This clonotype was seen more than once but under ten times. What it binds is unknown. Using its own MiXCR run on the 5' RACE reads, TCRdb lists one record per CDR3 protein. The data show 620,000 or so distinct CDR3 sequences, around 16% seen once. V was pared by 4 bases and J by 0 bases, with 14 bases of the junction left unmatched. CDR3 length: 19 amino acids. The germline V gene has CDR1 KGHDR and CDR2 SFDVKD. The receptor was isolated from a man aged 18 to 30 who received the YFV17D yellow fever vaccine. The source material was PBMCs, sampled 5 days after the first yellow fever vaccination. V gene TRBV24-1 combines with J gene TRBJ2-1; 7 bases fit TRBD1. CDR3 sequence: CATSDPRWTGHFSYNEQFF. The CDR3 region has the DNA TGTGCCACCAGTGACCCCCGTTGGACAGGCCACTTCTCCTACAATGAGCAGTTCTTC.